Listed below are T cell receptor beta chains from one sample, sequenced in a study of response to subunit inactivated influenza vaccine. TCRdb ran MiXCR on the RT-PCR reads and lists one entry per CDR3 protein. The table includes about 500,000 distinct CDR3 sequences, about 7.2% detected once. The sequencing here drew on PBMCs from blood, taken less than 25 months after vaccination. These receptors were collected from a man aged 45 to 75 who received an inactivated influenza vaccine. Each CDR3 is given with its conserved first and last residue. Fields, in order: D gene, J gene, V gene, clone size, CDR3 protein, CDR3 DNA. The D gene is left open where the match is weak. A row's size may be missing; if present it is once, few, many or a size class.

NA TRBJ2-1 TRBV3-1 few CASSQGNRGGPVGRQFF TGTGCCAGCAGCCAAGGTAACAGGGGGGGGCCCGTCGGCAGGCAGTTCTTC
TRBD1 TRBJ1-5 TRBV20-1 NA CSGGQGSQPQHF TGCAGTGGCGGACAGGGCAGTCAGCCCCAGCATTTT
NA TRBJ2-5 TRBV20-1 few CSARPSGTHQETQYF TGCAGTGCCAGGCCGTCCGGGACACACCAAGAGACCCAGTACTTC
TRBD2 TRBJ2-2 TRBV10-3 many CAISKLAAMNTGELFF TGTGCCATCAGCAAACTAGCGGCTATGAACACCGGGGAGCTGTTTTTT
NA TRBJ2-6 TRBV5-1 NA CASSPGREPGANVLTF TGCGCCAGCAGCCCAGGCCGGGAGCCTGGGGCCAACGTCCTGACTTTC
NA TRBJ1-1 TRBV29-1 many CSVESQENTEAFF TGCAGCGTTGAAAGTCAGGAAAACACTGAAGCTTTCTTT
TRBD1 TRBJ2-7 TRBV3-1 few CASSHQGEGAYEQYF TGTGCCAGCAGCCATCAGGGGGAAGGGGCCTACGAGCAGTACTTC
TRBD1 TRBJ1-2 TRBV6-2/TRBV6-3 few CASSFTKETGFNYGYTF TGTGCCAGCAGTTTTACTAAGGAGACAGGGTTCAACTATGGCTACACCTTC
TRBD1 TRBJ2-5 TRBV28 many CASSRDRVETQYF TGTGCCAGCAGCCGTGACAGGGTGGAGACCCAGTACTTC
TRBD1 TRBJ2-4 TRBV7-2 many CASSQGQGTKNIQYF TGTGCCAGCAGCCAGGGACAGGGGACCAAAAACATTCAGTACTTC
TRBD2 TRBJ2-7 TRBV15 NA CATSPMTSGSHEQYF TGTGCCACCAGCCCCATGACTAGCGGGAGCCACGAGCAGTACTTC
NA TRBJ2-5 TRBV7-8 NA CASSLSTRRQETQYF TGTGCCAGCAGCTTATCAACTAGGCGGCAAGAGACCCAGTACTTC
NA TRBJ1-5 TRBV6-2/TRBV6-3 NA CASSYVGPNQPQHF TGTGCCAGCAGTTACGTCGGTCCCAATCAGCCCCAGCATTTT
NA TRBJ1-6 TRBV10-3 many CATREGYNSPLHF TGTGCCACCCGCGAAGGCTATAATTCACCCCTCCACTTT
NA TRBJ2-1 TRBV7-2 NA CASSLSGIGLGEQFF TGTGCCAGCAGCTTATCGGGAATAGGGCTTGGTGAGCAGTTCTTC
TRBD1 TRBJ2-3 TRBV20-1 NA CSARDRTGVGTDTQYF TGCAGTGCTAGAGACCGGACAGGGGTAGGCACAGATACGCAGTATTTT
TRBD1 TRBJ1-6 TRBV11-1 few CASSRGQGRPSRGSPLHF TGTGCCAGCAGCCGGGGACAGGGCCGCCCCTCGAGGGGTTCACCCCTCCACTTT
NA TRBJ1-5 TRBV2 NA CASTLSRQVQPQHF TGTGCCAGCACCCTTAGCCGACAGGTTCAGCCCCAGCATTTT
NA TRBJ1-4 TRBV20-1 few CSAWGTNEKLFF TGCAGTGCGTGGGGGACTAATGAAAAACTGTTTTTT
NA TRBJ1-2 TRBV3-1 few CASSQELQGSGYTF TGTGCCAGCAGCCAAGAACTCCAGGGAAGCGGCTACACCTTC
NA TRBJ2-5 TRBV4-1 NA CASSQDRGRQETQYF TGCGCCAGCAGCCAAGATCGGGGGAGACAAGAGACCCAGTACTTC
NA TRBJ2-6 TRBV10-3 NA CAITGYRAGANVLTF TGTGCCATCACCGGATACAGGGCCGGGGCCAACGTCCTGACTTTC
TRBD1 TRBJ1-1 TRBV4-2 few CASSPRTGGTNTEAFF TGTGCCAGCAGCCCCCGGACAGGGGGCACGAACACTGAAGCTTTCTTT
NA TRBJ2-7 TRBV6-2/TRBV6-3 few CASSRTDNLNEQYF TGTGCCAGCAGCAGGACAGACAACCTGAACGAGCAGTACTTC
NA TRBJ2-2 TRBV5-1 few CASSTDGGDTGELFF TGCGCCAGCAGCACGGACGGAGGGGACACCGGGGAGCTGTTTTTT
NA TRBJ2-2 TRBV24-1 NA CATSEVGSPGELFF TGTGCCACCAGTGAGGTCGGGAGTCCCGGGGAGCTGTTTTTT
TRBD1 TRBJ1-1 TRBV5-1 many CASSLAGGLNTEAFF TGCGCCAGCAGCTTGGCAGGGGGCTTGAACACTGAAGCTTTCTTT
NA TRBJ2-2 TRBV20-1 NA CSASSDFAGELFF TGCAGTGCTAGCTCGGACTTCGCCGGGGAGCTGTTTTTT
TRBD2 TRBJ2-7 TRBV10-3 NA CAISGGGGVLEQYF TGTGCCATCAGTGGAGGCGGGGGGGTACTCGAGCAGTACTTC
NA TRBJ2-1 TRBV20-1 many CSALEPTRGYNEQFF TGCAGTGCACTAGAGCCCACCCGGGGTTACAATGAGCAGTTCTTC
TRBD1 TRBJ1-3 TRBV4-2 NA CASSQDPTGTGNTIYF TGTGCCAGCAGCCAAGATCCGACAGGGACTGGAAACACCATATATTTT
NA TRBJ2-2 TRBV20-1 many CSARKGTTGELFF TGCAGTGCTAGAAAGGGGACCACCGGGGAGCTGTTTTTT
TRBD1 TRBJ2-3 TRBV28 many CASRPAGGPYTQYF TGTGCCAGCAGACCCGCAGGGGGCCCATATACGCAGTATTTT
NA TRBJ2-1 TRBV15 many CATSRQGTLYNEQFF TGTGCCACCAGCAGACAGGGTACCCTTTACAATGAGCAGTTCTTC
NA TRBJ2-2 TRBV6-2/TRBV6-3 few CASSLLEAGELFF TGTGCCAGCAGTCTCCTGGAGGCCGGGGAGCTGTTTTTT
TRBD1 TRBJ1-4 TRBV28 NA CASRDRATNEKLFF TGTGCCAGCCGGGACAGGGCTACTAATGAAAAACTGTTTTTT
NA TRBJ1-6 TRBV21-1 NA CASSNFTGSSPLHF TGTGCCAGCAGCAATTTTACCGGCAGTTCACCCCTCCACTTT
TRBD1 TRBJ1-1 TRBV5-1 many CASSWTGSDNTEAFF TGCGCCAGCAGCTGGACAGGGAGTGATAACACTGAAGCTTTCTTT
NA TRBJ1-5 TRBV10-1 few CASKGGSNQPQHF TGCGCCAGCAAGGGGGGGAGCAATCAGCCCCAGCATTTT
NA TRBJ1-1 TRBV7-2 few CASSLGQGGGTEAFF TGTGCCAGCAGCTTAGGTCAGGGAGGGGGCACTGAAGCTTTCTTT
TRBD1 TRBJ1-1 TRBV6-2/TRBV6-3 many CASSPWTGVTEAFF TGTGCCAGCAGTCCCTGGACAGGGGTCACTGAAGCTTTCTTT
NA TRBJ2-7 TRBV12-3/TRBV12-4 few CASSGGTERYEQYF TGTGCCAGCAGCGGGGGGACAGAACGCTACGAGCAGTACTTC
NA TRBJ1-1 TRBV4-2 few CASSQDSAGLTEAFF TGTGCCAGCAGCCAAGATAGTGCGGGGCTGACTGAAGCTTTCTTT
TRBD2 TRBJ2-5 TRBV20-1 NA CSARLAGQETQYF TGCAGTGCTAGACTAGCGGGCCAAGAGACCCAGTACTTC
TRBD1 TRBJ2-1 TRBV3-1 NA CASSPIQGANEQFF TGTGCCAGCAGCCCTATACAGGGGGCCAATGAGCAGTTCTTC
NA TRBJ1-2 TRBV7-8 few CASSAPGRGYGYTF TGTGCCAGCAGCGCTCCGGGACGAGGCTATGGCTACACCTTC
NA TRBJ1-2 TRBV7-8 NA CASSLVGSKWHGYTF TGTGCCAGCAGCTTAGTTGGGTCTAAATGGCATGGCTACACCTTC
NA TRBJ2-5 TRBV3-1 few CASSQGGTGKMLETQYF TGTGCCAGCAGCCAAGGAGGAACGGGGAAGATGCTGGAGACCCAGTACTTC
NA TRBJ2-7 TRBV15 few CATSREKGVSYEQYF TGTGCCACCAGCAGAGAGAAAGGGGTTTCCTACGAGCAGTACTTC
NA TRBJ2-2 TRBV6-2/TRBV6-3 few CASSPGLSAPGELFF TGTGCCAGCAGCCCGGGACTCTCGGCCCCGGGGGAGCTGTTTTTT
NA TRBJ1-5 TRBV4-1 few CASSQDRIASNQPQHF TGCGCCAGCAGCCAAGACCGCATCGCTAGCAATCAGCCCCAGCATTTT
NA TRBJ2-3 TRBV21-1 few CASSKVGAAGAQDTQYF TGTGCCAGCAGCAAAGTCGGAGCGGCAGGGGCACAAGATACGCAGTATTTT
NA TRBJ2-6 TRBV5-6 few CASSTSRVEGANVLTF TGTGCCAGCAGCACCTCCCGGGTTGAGGGGGCCAACGTCCTGACTTTC
NA TRBJ1-1 TRBV6-2/TRBV6-3 NA CASSYSSEETEAFF TGTGCCAGCAGTTACTCGAGCGAAGAGACTGAAGCTTTCTTT
NA TRBJ2-4 TRBV23-1 few CASSQNCRAKNIQYF TGCGCCAGCAGTCAAAATTGTAGAGCCAAAAACATTCAGTACTTC
NA TRBJ2-1 TRBV29-1 many CSGGYGAPNEQFF TGCAGCGGGGGCTACGGGGCCCCCAATGAGCAGTTCTTC
NA TRBJ1-6 TRBV20-1 few CSATGTANSPLHF TGCAGTGCTACCGGGACGGCCAATTCACCCCTCCACTTT